This paragraph reports one TCR beta chain. Amplification used 60 Vbeta primers and 13 Jbeta primers. Data came from immunoSEQ multiplex PCR; TCRdb stores just in-frame clones and leaves some out. The sample carries approximately 220,000 clones, 75% to 90% recorded once. The CDR3 has 13 amino acids. After removal of 5 bases from V and 4 bases from J, the junction contained 5 bases not matched to a gene. Germline CDR1 reads SQVTM; CDR2 reads ANQGSEA. This sample stems from a study of cytomegalovirus exposure and HLA in healthy donors. Specimen: PBMCs. This sequence originates from a boy between 2 and 15 years old in good health and CMV-seronegative. This chain uses TRBV29-1 with TRBJ2-5; 9 positions agree with TRBD1. As DNA, the CDR3 is TGCAGCGTTATTGGGACAGGGAGAGAGACCCAGTACTTC. Encoded protein: CSVIGTGRETQYF. The variable domain in full, with the rest retrieved from reference TRBV29-1 and TRBJ2-5, is SAVISQKPSRDICQRGTSLTIQCQVDSQVTMMFWYRQQPGQSLTLIATANQGSEATYESGFVIDKFPISRPNLTFSTLTVSNMSPEDSSIYLCSVIGTGRETQYFGPGTRLLVL.